The rows below give T cell receptor beta chains drawn from one sample of a study of T cell responses to AZD1222 COVID-19 vaccine. The table came from immunoSEQ multiplex PCR; TCRdb's copy has only in-frame clones and leaves some out. The sample consists of 75,000 to 100,000 clones, almost 90% of them appearing once. Sample: peripheral blood, taken on day 0 of AZD1222 vaccination. The source is an adult in good health. The CDR3 runs from the conserved cysteine through the conserved F or W. Each record gives: V gene, J gene, CDR3 protein.

TRBV6-2/TRBV6-3,TRBJ2-5,CASSSPRGVAETQYF
TRBV7-6,TRBJ1-4,CASSRGSGRNEKLFF
TRBV19,TRBJ1-1,CASSIVHVREDTEAFF
TRBV6-5,TRBJ1-2,CASSRTGTVNYGYTF
TRBV27,TRBJ2-7,CASSSLGAVIYEQYF
TRBV5-1,TRBJ2-2,CASSPRGGPPGELFF
TRBV30,TRBJ1-2,CAWRKIGQATNYGYTF
TRBV7-2,TRBJ1-2,CASSLIRYGYTF
TRBV2,TRBJ2-2,CASSELDYYLTNTGELFF
TRBV5-4,TRBJ1-2,CASSFMENYGYTF
TRBV27,TRBJ2-3,CASSPSPAGATDTQYF
TRBV29-1,TRBJ2-3,CSVDTGGASDTQYF
TRBV1,TRBJ2-3,CTSSHAYPASGTDTQYF
TRBV4-1,TRBJ2-7,CASSQWGSSGTFGEQYF
TRBV2,TRBJ1-5,CASSGQSLSNQPQHF
TRBV3-1/TRBV3-2,TRBJ2-2,CASSHRGRGDTGELFF
TRBV24-1,TRBJ1-6,CATSTGGGSPLHF
TRBV9,TRBJ2-3,CASSVGSSGGTDTQYF
TRBV7-9,TRBJ2-2,CASRQEVLGGVTRTGELFF
TRBV11-1,TRBJ1-1,CASSFGRGTEAFF
TRBV7-8,TRBJ2-1,CASSLGTNEQFF
TRBV18,TRBJ2-5,CASSPGQGETQYF
TRBV19,TRBJ1-5,CASSMSSYSNQPQHF
TRBV3-1/TRBV3-2,TRBJ1-6,CASSRDNQSPLHF
TRBV11-2,TRBJ1-6,CASSASWTGSYNSPLHF
TRBV19,TRBJ1-5,CASSSQGSNQPQHF
TRBV27,TRBJ1-2,CASRTLVGQGDYGYTF
TRBV20-1,TRBJ2-5,CSAPLGAQYF
TRBV7-8,TRBJ1-1,CASSLEGEAFF
TRBV11-2,TRBJ2-7,CASSSGLAGENYEQYF
TRBV7-9,TRBJ2-4,CASSEWAGAKNIQYF
TRBV15,TRBJ2-1,CATSRDTSGGAHEQFF
TRBV5-5,TRBJ2-7,CASSFQGAGEQYF
TRBV6-5,TRBJ2-7,CASRQGGEWTYEQYF
TRBV5-1,TRBJ1-3,CASSLGTVSGNTIYF
TRBV4-1,TRBJ2-5,CASSPEGIWETQYF
TRBV11-2,TRBJ1-3,CASSLDPATVGNTIYF
TRBV25-1,TRBJ1-5,CASMYRRACGYSNQPQHF
TRBV29-1,TRBJ1-2,CSVAEVFSYGYTF
TRBV5-8,TRBJ1-5,CASSWGNQPQHF